The 7 T cell receptor beta chains below come from one sample, sequenced in a study of response to subunit inactivated influenza vaccine. TCRdb re-called the RT-PCR reads with MiXCR, one entry per CDR3 protein. This table holds around 190,000 distinct CDR3 sequences, about 10% found once. The specimen was non-naive T cells sorted from PBMCs, collected on the day of vaccination. The source of these receptors is a man aged 45-65 years who received an inactivated influenza vaccine.

This clonotype was counted only a few times. The rearrangement links TRBV7-2 to TRBJ2-3; D gene unclear. CDR1 and CDR2 from the germline V gene are SGHTA and FQGNSA. The CDR3 contains 14 residues. V shed 6 bases and J shed 1 base, with 11 bases lying between them. CDR3 region: CASRATAGTDTQYF. The CDR3 nucleotides are TGTGCCAGCAGGGCTACGGCAGGCACAGATACGCAGTATTTT. The variable domain in full, with the rest retrieved from reference TRBV7-2 and TRBJ2-3, is GAGVSQSPSNKVTEKGKDVELRCDPISGHTALYWYRQSLGQGLEFLIYFQGNSAPDKSGLPSDRFSAERTGGSVSTLTIQRTQQEDSAVYLCASRATAGTDTQYFGPGTRLTVL.

This clonotype was observed a handful of times. The chain employs TRBV6-5 and TRBJ2-7; D is undetermined. The CDR3 runs 11 residues. Trimming stripped 5 bases from V and 3 bases from J, with 5 bases between. Germline lookup yields CDR1 MNHEY and CDR2 SVGAGI. The CDR3 DNA follows: TGTGCCAGCAGTGACGGCTACGAGCAGTACTTC. This sequence encodes CASSDGYEQYF.

This clonotype was recorded many times. The CDR3 sequence: CASSLTAGFNYEQYF. The CDR3 DNA is TGTGCCAGCAGCTTAACAGCGGGGTTTAACTACGAGCAGTACTTC. This chain uses TRBV7-3 with TRBJ2-7, with 7 positions matching TRBD2. This CDR3 has 15 residues. J was trimmed by 3 bases and V by 0 bases; bases with no gene match: 5. CDR1 is SGHTA, CDR2 FQGTGA, per germline.

This clonotype showed up many times. The chain links TRBV6-5 to TRBJ2-7, with no clear D. CDR1 and CDR2 from the germline V gene are MNHEY and SVGAGI. The V gene lost 4 bases and the J gene lost 5 bases, with 12 bases spanning the gap. The CDR3 has 13 residues. The CDR3 DNA is TGTGCCAGCAGTTTGCAGGATTCTGACGAGCAGTACTTC. Translating it yields CASSLQDSDEQYF.

The rearrangement joins TRBV11-2 to TRBJ2-3; 14 bases are a match to TRBD2. This CDR3 is built from 17 residues. In germline, CDR1 is SGHAT, CDR2 FQNNGV. V was pared by 5 bases and J by 2 bases, with 6 bases of the junction left unmatched. The CDR3 here is CASSAGTSGSYTDTQYF. The CDR3 DNA is TGTGCCAGCAGCGCAGGGACTAGCGGGAGTTACACAGATACGCAGTATTTT.

This chain connects TRBV6-2 or TRBV6-3 to TRBJ2-1; 9 nucleotides align to TRBD2. The CDR3 is 14 amino acids. J lost 7 bases, V lost 7 bases, and 8 bases had no gene match. Per germline, CDR1 MNHEY and CDR2 SVGEGT. The CDR3, as DNA: TGTGCCAGCACCCTGCGGGGGGGTCTGAATGAGCAGTTCTTC. Encoded protein: CASTLRGGLNEQFF.

This clonotype was seen many times. This chain joins TRBV27 and TRBJ1-6; D is possibly TRBD1 (6 bases). Between the trimmed V and J ends, which lost 4 bases and 3 bases, there was a span of 10 bases. The CDR3 is 15 amino acids. Germline CDR1 MNHEY, CDR2 SMNVEV (reference sequence). CDR3 sequence (DNA): TGTGCCAGCAGTTCCGGAGGGGGCTATAATTCACCCCTCCACTTT. Translating it yields CASSSGGGYNSPLHF.